This T cell receptor (beta chain) is from a study of immune reconstitution after stem cell transplant in scleroderma. TCRdb redid the calling of the RT-PCR reads with MiXCR, one entry per CDR3 protein. The table records just over 3,500 distinct CDR3 sequences, approximately 6% of them present only once. This clonotype rates as medium-sized. This clonotype originated in a female donor with systemic sclerosis. Sampling was done before or after autologous hematopoietic stem cell transplantation (not recorded which).

The CDR3 region is CASRVGVTTEAFF. As DNA, the CDR3 is TGTGCCAGCAGGGTTGGAGTAACCACTGAAGCTTTCTTT. The V and J genes are TRBV25-1 and TRBJ1-1; D ambiguous. Germline V lookup: CDR1 MGHDK, CDR2 SYGVNS. With 6 bases removed from V and 4 bases from J, the gap between germline ends came to 12 bases. The CDR3 has 13 residues.